The rows below give T cell receptor beta chains drawn from one sample of a study of shared clonotypes between healthy human individuals. The protocol was immunoSEQ multiplex PCR, while the TCRdb copy is restricted to in-frame clones and leaves out a portion. In the table there are approximately 2,200,000 clones, roughly 91% of which are singletons. Sequences were obtained from naive CD8+ T cells from PBMCs. The receptors shown here come from a man aged 18 to 29 in good health. Some clones in this sample may be carry-over from other donors' samples. The CDR3 runs from the conserved cysteine through the conserved F or W. The D gene is left open where the match is weak. Where a row states a size, it is once, few, many or the class of an expanded clone; other rows omit it.

d_gene: TRBD1
v_gene: TRBV27
abundance: -
len: 12
j_gene: TRBJ2-1
CDR3nt: TGTGCCAGCTGGACAGGTGACAATGAGCAGTTCTTC
CDR3aa: CASWTGDNEQFF

d_gene: TRBD1
v_gene: TRBV25-1
abundance: -
len: 15
j_gene: TRBJ2-1
CDR3nt: TGTGCCAGCACCCCAATGGGGACAGGGTGGGGTGAGCAGTTCTTC
CDR3aa: CASTPMGTGWGEQFF

d_gene: TRBD2
v_gene: TRBV27
abundance: -
len: 16
j_gene: TRBJ2-7
CDR3nt: TGTGCCAGCAGTACCCTGGGGACTAGCGGAACCTACGAGCAGTACTTC
CDR3aa: CASSTLGTSGTYEQYF

d_gene: -
v_gene: TRBV11-3
abundance: -
len: 13
j_gene: TRBJ2-5
CDR3nt: TGTGCCAGCAGCTTAGATTGGACGAAGACCCAGTACTTC
CDR3aa: CASSLDWTKTQYF

d_gene: TRBD1
v_gene: TRBV28
abundance: -
len: 15
j_gene: TRBJ2-7
CDR3nt: TGTGCCAGCAGCCGCCGACAGGGTGGCTCCTACGAGCAGTACTTC
CDR3aa: CASSRRQGGSYEQYF

d_gene: TRBD2
v_gene: TRBV27
abundance: -
len: 16
j_gene: TRBJ2-7
CDR3nt: TGTGCCAGCAGTTTATTGCCGGGACTAGCGGGATCCGAGCAGTACTTC
CDR3aa: CASSLLPGLAGSEQYF

d_gene: TRBD1
v_gene: TRBV6-5
abundance: few
len: 15
j_gene: TRBJ2-7
CDR3nt: TGTGCCAGCAGTTATGGTAGGACAGGGCTTCACGAGCAGTACTTC
CDR3aa: CASSYGRTGLHEQYF

d_gene: -
v_gene: TRBV9
abundance: once
len: 16
j_gene: TRBJ2-5
CDR3nt: TGTGCCAGCAGCGCCCGTATCACGACAGCTCAAGAGACCCAGTACTTC
CDR3aa: CASSARITTAQETQYF

d_gene: -
v_gene: TRBV4-3
abundance: -
len: 14
j_gene: TRBJ1-2
CDR3nt: TGCGCCAGCAGCCAAGAGGAGGGGACCCATGGCTACACCTTC
CDR3aa: CASSQEEGTHGYTF

d_gene: TRBD1
v_gene: TRBV2
abundance: -
len: 16
j_gene: TRBJ2-2
CDR3nt: TGTGCCAGCAGTGAAGGCCGGGACAGTTTCACCGGGGAGCTGTTTTTT
CDR3aa: CASSEGRDSFTGELFF

d_gene: TRBD2
v_gene: TRBV7-8
abundance: -
len: 16
j_gene: TRBJ2-1
CDR3nt: TGTGCCAGCAGCTTAGCGACTAGCGAGACGTTTTGGGAGCAGTTCTTC
CDR3aa: CASSLATSETFWEQFF

d_gene: TRBD1
v_gene: TRBV28
abundance: -
len: 15
j_gene: TRBJ1-1
CDR3nt: TGTGCCAGCAGCCCCTACGACAGGGGCAACACTGAAGCTTTCTTT
CDR3aa: CASSPYDRGNTEAFF

d_gene: -
v_gene: TRBV28
abundance: -
len: 13
j_gene: TRBJ2-7
CDR3nt: TGTGCCAGCAGATCAAGGTTCTCCTACGAGCAGTACTTC
CDR3aa: CASRSRFSYEQYF

d_gene: -
v_gene: TRBV6-6
abundance: -
len: 15
j_gene: TRBJ1-1
CDR3nt: TGTGCCAGCAGTTACTCAGGGGAGGGGAACACTGAAGCTTTCTTT
CDR3aa: CASSYSGEGNTEAFF

d_gene: -
v_gene: TRBV6-5
abundance: -
len: 15
j_gene: TRBJ2-2
CDR3nt: TGTGCCAGCAGTTACGAGATCAGAGTCACCGGGGAGCTGTTTTTT
CDR3aa: CASSYEIRVTGELFF

d_gene: -
v_gene: TRBV11-2
abundance: -
len: 15
j_gene: TRBJ2-5
CDR3nt: TGTGCCAGCAGCCTCGGACAGACAATACAAGAGACCCAGTACTTC
CDR3aa: CASSLGQTIQETQYF

d_gene: -
v_gene: TRBV6-1
abundance: -
len: 16
j_gene: TRBJ1-5
CDR3nt: TGTGCCAGCAGTGTTCAGGTCCTCTCATACTATCAGCCCCAGCATTTT
CDR3aa: CASSVQVLSYYQPQHF

d_gene: TRBD1
v_gene: TRBV7-9
abundance: -
len: 16
j_gene: TRBJ1-2
CDR3nt: TGTGCCAGCAGCTTACCGGCTTTCGGGACAGAGTATGGCTACACCTTC
CDR3aa: CASSLPAFGTEYGYTF

d_gene: -
v_gene: TRBV7-6
abundance: -
len: 13
j_gene: TRBJ2-1
CDR3nt: TGTGCCAGCAGCGCCCGCGGGGTGGATGAGCAGTTCTTC
CDR3aa: CASSARGVDEQFF

d_gene: -
v_gene: TRBV14
abundance: -
len: 14
j_gene: TRBJ2-7
CDR3nt: TGTGCCAGCAGCCAAGACAGGCGTTCCTACGAGCAGTACTTC
CDR3aa: CASSQDRRSYEQYF

d_gene: -
v_gene: TRBV4-2
abundance: -
len: 13
j_gene: TRBJ2-2
CDR3nt: TGTGCCAGCAGCCCTGGGGGAGCATGGGAGCTGTTTTTT
CDR3aa: CASSPGGAWELFF

d_gene: -
v_gene: TRBV4-1
abundance: -
len: 16
j_gene: TRBJ1-1
CDR3nt: TGCGCCAGCAGCCAAGTTGGCAAGGACATGAACACTGAAGCTTTCTTT
CDR3aa: CASSQVGKDMNTEAFF

d_gene: -
v_gene: TRBV9
abundance: -
len: 16
j_gene: TRBJ2-2
CDR3nt: TGTGCCAGCAGCTATACTAGCCTCGGGTCATGGCGAGAGCTGTTTTTT
CDR3aa: CASSYTSLGSWRELFF

d_gene: -
v_gene: TRBV4-3
abundance: once
len: 14
j_gene: TRBJ2-7
CDR3nt: TGCGCCAGCAGCCCCGCGTTGGTATCCTACGAGCAGTACTTC
CDR3aa: CASSPALVSYEQYF

d_gene: TRBD1
v_gene: TRBV5-6
abundance: -
len: 14
j_gene: TRBJ2-7
CDR3nt: TGTGCCAGCAGTTTCGGGGACAGTTCCTACGAGCAGTACTTC
CDR3aa: CASSFGDSSYEQYF

d_gene: -
v_gene: TRBV28
abundance: once
len: 15
j_gene: TRBJ1-1
CDR3nt: TGTGCCAGCAGTTTTCCAGGGGTGGGTTACACTGAAGCTTTCTTT
CDR3aa: CASSFPGVGYTEAFF

d_gene: -
v_gene: TRBV7-9
abundance: -
len: 13
j_gene: TRBJ2-2
CDR3nt: TGTGCCAGCAGCCCCCGTGGAACCGGGGAGCTGTTTTTT
CDR3aa: CASSPRGTGELFF

d_gene: -
v_gene: TRBV27
abundance: once
len: 15
j_gene: TRBJ1-5
CDR3nt: TGTGCCAGCAGTTTAAATGGGCCAGGCAATCAGCCCCAGCATTTT
CDR3aa: CASSLNGPGNQPQHF

d_gene: TRBD2
v_gene: TRBV7-3
abundance: once
len: 17
j_gene: TRBJ2-1
CDR3nt: TGTGCCAGCAGCTTATTAGGACTAGCAGGCGTGGACGATGAGCAGTTCTTC
CDR3aa: CASSLLGLAGVDDEQFF

d_gene: TRBD2
v_gene: TRBV9
abundance: -
len: 16
j_gene: TRBJ2-5
CDR3nt: TGTGCCAGCAGCGTAGAACCTAGCGGATCGCAAGAGACCCAGTACTTC
CDR3aa: CASSVEPSGSQETQYF

d_gene: -
v_gene: TRBV9
abundance: -
len: 14
j_gene: TRBJ2-7
CDR3nt: TGTGCCAGCAGCGTAGCTCCGGTGCTCTACGAGCAGTACTTC
CDR3aa: CASSVAPVLYEQYF

d_gene: -
v_gene: TRBV5-6
abundance: -
len: 17
j_gene: TRBJ2-2
CDR3nt: TGTGCCAGCAGCTTGGACCCTTTTAGGGAAGGTCCCGGGGAGCTGTTTTTT
CDR3aa: CASSLDPFREGPGELFF

d_gene: TRBD2
v_gene: TRBV7-2
abundance: -
len: 17
j_gene: TRBJ2-5
CDR3nt: TGTGCCAGCAGCTTAGCATCGACTAGCGGGACGAAAGAGACCCAGTACTTC
CDR3aa: CASSLASTSGTKETQYF

d_gene: TRBD1
v_gene: TRBV5-1
abundance: -
len: 15
j_gene: TRBJ1-2
CDR3nt: TGCGCCAGCAGCTTGGTAGGGACAGGGGACTATGGCTACACCTTC
CDR3aa: CASSLVGTGDYGYTF

d_gene: -
v_gene: TRBV6-5
abundance: -
len: 15
j_gene: TRBJ1-5
CDR3nt: TGTGCCAGCAGGGAAAGGGTGTATAGCAATCAGCCCCAGCATTTT
CDR3aa: CASRERVYSNQPQHF

d_gene: -
v_gene: TRBV29-1
abundance: -
len: 13
j_gene: TRBJ2-7
CDR3nt: TGCAGCGTTGAAGAAGGATCTGGCTACGAGCAGTACTTC
CDR3aa: CSVEEGSGYEQYF

d_gene: -
v_gene: TRBV19
abundance: -
len: 14
j_gene: TRBJ1-1
CDR3nt: TGTGCCAGTAGACCCGGAATCCGGTACACTGAAGCTTTCTTT
CDR3aa: CASRPGIRYTEAFF

d_gene: -
v_gene: TRBV7-2
abundance: -
len: 14
j_gene: TRBJ1-2
CDR3nt: TGTGCCAGCAGCCCCGGGGCAGGGGTTGGTGGCTACACCTTC
CDR3aa: CASSPGAGVGGYTF

d_gene: TRBD1
v_gene: TRBV7-9
abundance: once
len: 18
j_gene: TRBJ2-2
CDR3nt: TGTGCCAGCAGCTCCCCGCGGTCCGGGACAGGAGACACCGGGGAGCTGTTTTTT
CDR3aa: CASSSPRSGTGDTGELFF

d_gene: -
v_gene: TRBV7-9
abundance: once
len: 15
j_gene: TRBJ2-2
CDR3nt: TGTGCCAGCAGCTATGGGGTGGCGAACACCGGGGAGCTGTTTTTT
CDR3aa: CASSYGVANTGELFF

d_gene: TRBD2
v_gene: TRBV4-2
abundance: once
len: 16
j_gene: TRBJ2-1
CDR3nt: TGTGCCAGCAGCCACCCTAGCGGGAGCTCCTACAATGAGCAGTTCTTC
CDR3aa: CASSHPSGSSYNEQFF

d_gene: -
v_gene: TRBV5-4
abundance: -
len: 12
j_gene: TRBJ2-2
CDR3nt: TGTGCCAGCAGCTCAAGGACCGGGGAGCTGTTTTTT
CDR3aa: CASSSRTGELFF

d_gene: -
v_gene: TRBV7-9
abundance: -
len: 15
j_gene: TRBJ1-5
CDR3nt: TGTGCCAGCAGCCCCCCGGGTCCTGGCAATCAGCCCCAGCATTTT
CDR3aa: CASSPPGPGNQPQHF

d_gene: -
v_gene: TRBV27
abundance: -
len: 15
j_gene: TRBJ2-7
CDR3nt: TGTGCCAGCAGATCTCCCAACTATATCCCGGGCGAGCAGTACTTC
CDR3aa: CASRSPNYIPGEQYF

d_gene: TRBD1
v_gene: TRBV27
abundance: few
len: 15
j_gene: TRBJ1-4
CDR3nt: TGTGCCAGCAGTACCCTGACAGGGGAGAGTGAAAAACTGTTTTTT
CDR3aa: CASSTLTGESEKLFF

d_gene: TRBD2
v_gene: TRBV7-2
abundance: -
len: 13
j_gene: TRBJ2-1
CDR3nt: TGTGCCAGCAGCTTAACTGGGAGGGATGAGCAGTTCTTC
CDR3aa: CASSLTGRDEQFF

d_gene: -
v_gene: TRBV6-5
abundance: -
len: 14
j_gene: TRBJ1-1
CDR3nt: TGTGCCAGCAGACCCGCCTGGGGGTACACTGAAGCTTTCTTT
CDR3aa: CASRPAWGYTEAFF

d_gene: TRBD1
v_gene: TRBV27
abundance: -
len: 17
j_gene: TRBJ2-7
CDR3nt: TGTGCCAGCAGGAAGCTTAGACAGGGGCAAAAGACCTACGAGCAGTACTTC
CDR3aa: CASRKLRQGQKTYEQYF

d_gene: -
v_gene: TRBV7-9
abundance: -
len: 16
j_gene: TRBJ2-1
CDR3nt: TGTGCCAGCAGCCCTGGGTTCGGGAGAGAGGTGGGTGAGCAGTTCTTC
CDR3aa: CASSPGFGREVGEQFF

d_gene: -
v_gene: TRBV29-1
abundance: -
len: 14
j_gene: TRBJ1-2
CDR3nt: TGCAGCGTAGAGAGGACAAATGGGGACTATGGCTACACCTTC
CDR3aa: CSVERTNGDYGYTF

d_gene: TRBD2
v_gene: TRBV11-2
abundance: -
len: 17
j_gene: TRBJ2-3
CDR3nt: TGTGCCAGCAGCTTAACGTGGCGGGAGGGCCAGGGAGATACGCAGTATTTT
CDR3aa: CASSLTWREGQGDTQYF

d_gene: -
v_gene: TRBV27
abundance: -
len: 14
j_gene: TRBJ2-7
CDR3nt: TGTGCCAGCAGTTTACGGGGTAGGACCTACGAGCAGTACTTC
CDR3aa: CASSLRGRTYEQYF

d_gene: -
v_gene: TRBV7-9
abundance: -
len: 14
j_gene: TRBJ2-2
CDR3nt: TGTGCCAGCAGCTCCCCATTCCCCTCCGGGGAGCTGTTTTTT
CDR3aa: CASSSPFPSGELFF

d_gene: TRBD2
v_gene: TRBV7-9
abundance: -
len: 15
j_gene: TRBJ2-2
CDR3nt: TGTGCCAGCAGGAAACTAGCGGGAGTAGCCGGGGAGCTGTTTTTT
CDR3aa: CASRKLAGVAGELFF

d_gene: TRBD1
v_gene: TRBV5-4
abundance: -
len: 14
j_gene: TRBJ1-3
CDR3nt: TGTGCCAGCAGCTGGGGGACAGCCGGAAACACCATATATTTT
CDR3aa: CASSWGTAGNTIYF